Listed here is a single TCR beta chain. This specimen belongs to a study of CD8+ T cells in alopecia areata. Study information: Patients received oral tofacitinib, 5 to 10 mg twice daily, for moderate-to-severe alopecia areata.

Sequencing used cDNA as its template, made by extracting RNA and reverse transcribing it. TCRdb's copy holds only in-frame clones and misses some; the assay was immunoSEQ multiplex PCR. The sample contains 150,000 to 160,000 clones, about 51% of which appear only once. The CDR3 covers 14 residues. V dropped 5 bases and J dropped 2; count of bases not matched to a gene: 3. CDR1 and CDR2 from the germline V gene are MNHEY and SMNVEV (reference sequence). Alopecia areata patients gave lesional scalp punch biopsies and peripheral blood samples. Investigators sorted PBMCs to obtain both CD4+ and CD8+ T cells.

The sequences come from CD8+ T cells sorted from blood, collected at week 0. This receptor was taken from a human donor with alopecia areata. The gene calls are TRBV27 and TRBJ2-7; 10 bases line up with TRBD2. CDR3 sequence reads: CASSPSGGAYEQYF. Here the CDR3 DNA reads TGTGCCAGCAGTCCAAGCGGGGGGGCCTACGAGCAGTACTTC.